These 3 T cell receptor beta chains share one sample of origin, sequenced in a study of shared clonotypes between healthy human individuals. Using immunoSEQ multiplex PCR, the repertoire was profiled, and TCRdb retains in-frame clones only, with some absent. Seen here are roughly 2.1 million clones, 93% observed once, and the top ten hold under 2%. As defined, naive CD8 cells were CD45RO-negative and positively selected for CCR7, with terminally differentiated effector memory CD45RA+ cells excluded. Sequencing used naive CD8+ T cells from PBMCs. The receptors originated from a man in his late teens or twenties in good health. Some clones in this sample may be carry-over from other donors' samples.

V and J are TRBV7-2 and TRBJ2-1, with TRBD2 as a possible D gene (6 bases). The length of the CDR3 is 13 residues. V was pared by 3 bases and J by 9 bases, with 12 bases between. The germline V gene has CDR1 SGHTA and CDR2 FQGNSA. CDR3 nucleotides: TGTGCCAGCAGCTTTAGCGGCAGCTCTGAGCAGTTCTTC. Translating gives CASSFSGSSEQFF.

This clone was recorded once. V gene TRBV27 combines with J gene TRBJ1-1, with 7 bases aligning to TRBD1. Trimming at V came to 3 bases and at J to 10 bases, leaving 8 bases not matched to a gene. The germline CDR1 and CDR2 sequences are MNHEY and SMNVEV (reference sequence). The CDR3 loop spans 13 amino acids. The DNA of the CDR3 is TGTGCCAGCAGTTTCTCAGGGGGGTACGGAGCTTTCTTT. Translated: CASSFSGGYGAFF.

This clone was counted a single time. The chain carries TRBV5-4 and TRBJ2-1, with TRBD2 matching 8 bases. This CDR3 contains 15 residues. The ends lost 5 bases at V and 3 bases at J; junction bases unmatched: 7. The germline gives CDR1 SGHNT, CDR2 YYREEE (reference sequence). CDR3 in amino acids: CASRGSGSFYNEQFF. CDR3 in DNA: TGTGCCAGCAGGGGGAGCGGGAGCTTCTACAATGAGCAGTTCTTC.